The clone carrying this TCR beta chain showed up many times. Its antigen is unknown. The sample originates from a study of metastatic and nonmetastatic thyroid tumors. Study in general: The study looked at repertoires side by side in blood and in tumor or nodule tissue from malignant and benign thyroid patients. Study-wide findings and caveats: Significantly greater TCR beta diversity was reportedly found in malignant thyroid tumors than in benign nodules (in blood and tumor).

The V gene's germline CDR1 is LGHNA and CDR2 YNFKEQ. Trimming left V 1 base short and J 2 bases short, with 3 bases between. The CDR3 has 14 residues. Authors' analysis steps: Across clinicopathological groups, CDR3 differences served as the basis for building a distant-metastasis classifier for papillary thyroid cancer. Using MiXCR, TCRdb re-called clones from the PCR reads. None of the V and J calls come from the authors' own analysis; TCRdb made them. Here the sample spans approximately 86,000 clones, 12% being singletons. Thyroid surgery was performed in patients who had received no treatment beforehand.

The V and J genes are TRBV4-2 and TRBJ2-6; the D is unclear. The receptor's source is a female donor with papillary thyroid cancer or a benign thyroid nodule (not recorded which). Some clones in this sample may be carry-over from other donors' samples. Specimen: tumor tissue. As DNA, the CDR3 is TGTGCCAGCAGCCAAGGCGCTGGGGCCAACGTCCTGACTTTC. This encodes CASSQGAGANVLTF.